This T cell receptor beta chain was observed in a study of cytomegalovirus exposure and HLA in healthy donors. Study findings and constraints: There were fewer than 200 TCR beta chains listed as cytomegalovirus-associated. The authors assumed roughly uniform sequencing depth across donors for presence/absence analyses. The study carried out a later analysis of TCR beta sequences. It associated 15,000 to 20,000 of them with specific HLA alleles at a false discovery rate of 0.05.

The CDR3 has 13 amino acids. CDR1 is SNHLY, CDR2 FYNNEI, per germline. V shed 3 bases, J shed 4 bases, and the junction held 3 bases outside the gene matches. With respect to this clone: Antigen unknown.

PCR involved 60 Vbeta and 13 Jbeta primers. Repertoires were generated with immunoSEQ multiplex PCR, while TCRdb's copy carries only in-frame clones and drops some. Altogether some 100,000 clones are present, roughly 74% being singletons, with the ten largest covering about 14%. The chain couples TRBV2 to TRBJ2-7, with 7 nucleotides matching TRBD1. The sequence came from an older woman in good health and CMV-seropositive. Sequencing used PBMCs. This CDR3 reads CASSDRDRYEQYF. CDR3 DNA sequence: TGTGCCAGCAGTGACCGGGACAGATACGAGCAGTACTTC.